One T cell receptor (beta chain) is described in this entry. This sample was taken from a study of CD8 T cells in Susac syndrome. With random hexamers, reverse transcription was performed on roughly 0.45 to 1 ug of RNA. TCRdb used MiXCR to reprocess the immunoSEQ multiplex PCR reads, holding one entry per CDR3 protein. The top ten hold 0.1% of the sample, which has approximately 190,000 distinct CDR3 sequences, about 94% seen once. Trimming took 5 bases from V and 6 from J, leaving 14 bases between them. This CDR3 spans 14 amino acids. Germline V gene lookup returns CDR1 SGHNT and CDR2 YYREEE (reference sequence).

The rearrangement links TRBV5-4 to TRBJ1-4; no reliable D call. The origin of this receptor is a human donor in good health. Sequencing was carried out using CD4+ T cells from PBMCs. The CDR3 sequence: CASSSDPGDEKLFF. Here the CDR3 DNA reads TGTGCCAGCAGTTCAGACCCGGGCGATGAAAAACTGTTTTTT.